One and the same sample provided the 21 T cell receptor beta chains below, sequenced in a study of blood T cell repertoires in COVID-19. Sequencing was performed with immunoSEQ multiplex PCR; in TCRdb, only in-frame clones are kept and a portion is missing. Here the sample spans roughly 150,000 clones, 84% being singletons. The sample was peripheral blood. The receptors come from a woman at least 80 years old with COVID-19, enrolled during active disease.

CDR3 amino acids: CATRQTSGLEQYF. The CDR3 nucleotides are TGTGCCACCCGGCAGACTAGCGGGCTCGAGCAGTACTTC. The gene calls are TRBV12-3 or TRBV12-4 and TRBJ2-7, with 10 bases fitting TRBD2. The CDR3 totals 13 residues. Trimming took 10 bases from V and 6 from J; bases not matched to a gene: 9.

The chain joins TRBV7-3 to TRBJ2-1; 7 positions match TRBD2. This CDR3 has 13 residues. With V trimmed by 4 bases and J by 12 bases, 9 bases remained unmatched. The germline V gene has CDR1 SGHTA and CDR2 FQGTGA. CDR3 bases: TGTGCCAGCAGCTACCTTAGCGGGTCGCGGCAGTTCTTC. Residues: CASSYLSGSRQFF.

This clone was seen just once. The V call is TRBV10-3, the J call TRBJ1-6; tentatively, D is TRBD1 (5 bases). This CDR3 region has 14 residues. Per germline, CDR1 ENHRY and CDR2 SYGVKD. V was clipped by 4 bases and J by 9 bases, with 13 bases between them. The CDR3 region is CAISAGGLGSPLHF. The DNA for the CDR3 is TGTGCCATCAGTGCCGGGGGTCTTGGTTCACCCCTCCACTTT.

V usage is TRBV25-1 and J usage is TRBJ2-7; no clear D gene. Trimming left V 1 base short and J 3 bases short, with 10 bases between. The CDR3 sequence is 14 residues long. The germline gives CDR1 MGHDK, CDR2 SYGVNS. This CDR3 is CASSELGSIYEQYF. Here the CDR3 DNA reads TGTGCCAGCAGTGAATTGGGCAGTATCTACGAGCAGTACTTC.

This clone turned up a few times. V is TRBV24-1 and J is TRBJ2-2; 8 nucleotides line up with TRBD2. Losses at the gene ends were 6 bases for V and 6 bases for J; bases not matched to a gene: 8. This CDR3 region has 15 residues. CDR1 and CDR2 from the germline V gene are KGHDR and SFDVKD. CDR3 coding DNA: TGTGCCACCAGTTCGGGAACGGGAGGGCCCGGGGAGCTGTTTTTT. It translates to CATSSGTGGPGELFF.

The CDR3 sequence is CASSLGAGGSSYNEQFF. The CDR3 nucleotides are TGTGCCAGCAGCTTAGGAGCGGGAGGGAGCTCCTACAATGAGCAGTTCTTC. V gene TRBV7-6 combines with J gene TRBJ2-1; 10 positions agree with TRBD2. CDR3 length equals 17 residues. With 1 base clipped from V and 0 bases from J, the junction kept 3 bases outside the gene matches. Germline V lookup: CDR1 SGHVS, CDR2 FNYEAQ.

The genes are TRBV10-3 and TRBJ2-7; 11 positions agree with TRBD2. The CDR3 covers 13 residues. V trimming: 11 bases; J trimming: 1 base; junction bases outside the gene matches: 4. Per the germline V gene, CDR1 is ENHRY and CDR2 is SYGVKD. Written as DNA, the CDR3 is TGTGCCGCCCGACTAGCGGGGTCCTACGAGCAGTACTTC. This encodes CAARLAGSYEQYF.

CDR3: CASSLLIAGGSYNSPLHF. DNA for the CDR3: TGTGCCAGCAGTTTATTGATCGCAGGGGGGTCCTATAATTCACCCCTCCACTTT. The genes are TRBV28 and TRBJ1-6, with 7 bases identical to TRBD1. With V trimmed by 1 base and J by 1 base, 7 bases remained unmatched. The CDR3 extends over 18 amino acids. Germline CDR1 reads MDHEN; CDR2 reads SYDVKM.

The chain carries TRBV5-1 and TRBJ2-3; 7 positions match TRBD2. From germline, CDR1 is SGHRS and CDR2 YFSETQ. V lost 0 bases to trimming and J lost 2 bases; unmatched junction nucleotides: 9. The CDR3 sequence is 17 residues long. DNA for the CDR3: TGCGCCAGCAGCTTGGGGTCTGGCGGGAGCCCCACAGATACGCAGTATTTT. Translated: CASSLGSGGSPTDTQYF.

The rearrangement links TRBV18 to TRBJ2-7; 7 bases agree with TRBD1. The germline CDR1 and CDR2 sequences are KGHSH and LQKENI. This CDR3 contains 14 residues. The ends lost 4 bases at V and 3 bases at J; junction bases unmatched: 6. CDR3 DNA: TGTGCCAGCTCACGAGCAGGGGGAGTCTACGAGCAGTACTTC. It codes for CASSRAGGVYEQYF.

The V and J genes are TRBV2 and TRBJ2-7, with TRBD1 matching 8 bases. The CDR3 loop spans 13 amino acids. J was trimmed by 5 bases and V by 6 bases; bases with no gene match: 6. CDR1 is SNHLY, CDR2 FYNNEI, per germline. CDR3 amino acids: CASSPDRGNEQYF. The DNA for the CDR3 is TGTGCCAGCAGCCCCGACAGGGGAAACGAGCAGTACTTC.

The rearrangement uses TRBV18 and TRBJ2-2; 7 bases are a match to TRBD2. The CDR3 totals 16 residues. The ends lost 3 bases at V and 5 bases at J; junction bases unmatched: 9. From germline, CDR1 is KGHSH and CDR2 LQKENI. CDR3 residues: CASSPLGGSGTGELFF. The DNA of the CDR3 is TGTGCCAGCTCACCGCTCGGCGGGAGCGGGACCGGGGAGCTGTTTTTT.

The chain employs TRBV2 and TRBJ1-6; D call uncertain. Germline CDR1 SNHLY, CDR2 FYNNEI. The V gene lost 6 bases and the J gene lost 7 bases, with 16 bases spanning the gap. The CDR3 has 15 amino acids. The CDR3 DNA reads TGTGCCAGCAGGTGGTTTGCCTTAGAGAATTCACCCCTCCACTTT. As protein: CASRWFALENSPLHF.

The CDR3 DNA reads TGTGCCAGCAGCTTCCAAGGGCGGGACTCTGAAGCTTTCTTT. This codes for CASSFQGRDSEAFF. The V call is TRBV5-4, the J call TRBJ1-1; TRBD1 is a possible D gene (5 bases). V lost 2 bases and J lost 6, with 14 bases in between. CDR3 length: 14 residues. The germline CDR1 and CDR2 sequences are SGHNT and YYREEE (reference sequence).

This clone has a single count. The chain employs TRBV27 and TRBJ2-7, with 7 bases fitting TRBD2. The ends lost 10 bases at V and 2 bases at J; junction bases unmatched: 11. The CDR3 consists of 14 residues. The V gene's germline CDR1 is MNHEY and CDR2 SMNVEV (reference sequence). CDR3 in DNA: TGTGCCACCACCTCGGGACTATCCCCCTACGAGCAGTACTTC. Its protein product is CATTSGLSPYEQYF.

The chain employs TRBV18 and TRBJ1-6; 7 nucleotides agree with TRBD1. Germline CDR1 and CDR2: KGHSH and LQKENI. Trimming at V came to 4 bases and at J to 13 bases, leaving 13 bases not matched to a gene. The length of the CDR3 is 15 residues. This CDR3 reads CASSRITGDRSPLHF. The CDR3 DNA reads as TGTGCCAGCTCACGGATTACAGGGGACAGAAGTCCCCTCCACTTT.

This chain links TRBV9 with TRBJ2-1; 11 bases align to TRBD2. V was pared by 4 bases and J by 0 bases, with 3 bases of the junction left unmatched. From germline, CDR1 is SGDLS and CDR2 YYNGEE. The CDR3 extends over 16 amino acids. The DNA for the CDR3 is TGTGCCAGCAGCAAAGGGACTAGCGGCTCCTACAATGAGCAGTTCTTC. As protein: CASSKGTSGSYNEQFF.

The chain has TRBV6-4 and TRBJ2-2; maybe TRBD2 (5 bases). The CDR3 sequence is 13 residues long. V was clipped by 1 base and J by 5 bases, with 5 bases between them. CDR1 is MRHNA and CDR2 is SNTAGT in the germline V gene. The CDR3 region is CASSDWTTGELFF. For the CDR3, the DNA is TGTGCCAGCAGTGACTGGACTACCGGGGAGCTGTTTTTT.

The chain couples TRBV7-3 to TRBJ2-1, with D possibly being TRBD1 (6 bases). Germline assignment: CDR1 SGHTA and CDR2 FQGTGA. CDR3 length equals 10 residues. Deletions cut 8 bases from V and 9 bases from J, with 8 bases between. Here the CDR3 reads CASAGVEQFF. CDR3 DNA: TGTGCCAGCGCAGGGGTTGAGCAGTTCTTC.

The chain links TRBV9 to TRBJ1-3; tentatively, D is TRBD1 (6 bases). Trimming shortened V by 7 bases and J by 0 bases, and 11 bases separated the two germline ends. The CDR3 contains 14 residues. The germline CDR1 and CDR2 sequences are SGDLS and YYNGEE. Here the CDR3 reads CASGGASSGNTIYF. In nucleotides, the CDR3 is TGTGCCAGCGGGGGGGCCTCCTCTGGAAACACCATATATTTT.

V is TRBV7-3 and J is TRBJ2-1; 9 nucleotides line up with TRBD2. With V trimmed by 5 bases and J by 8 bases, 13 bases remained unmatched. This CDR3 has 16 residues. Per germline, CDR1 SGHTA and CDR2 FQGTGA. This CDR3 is CASSGVAGAHLDEQFF. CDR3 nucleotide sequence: TGTGCCAGCAGCGGGGTAGCGGGGGCCCACTTGGATGAGCAGTTCTTC.